Here is one TCR beta chain with its context. The data belong to a study of control samples from healthy donors and cancer patients. Assay used: immunoSEQ multiplex PCR; TCRdb lists only in-frame clones, some missing. The sample consists of roughly 95,000 clones, about 90% of them appearing once. Germline V gene sequence: CDR1 LGHDT, CDR2 YNNKEL (reference sequence). V was trimmed by 2 bases and J by 2 bases, leaving 3 bases between them. The CDR3 is 13 residues long. The receptor comes from a man under 40 in good health. J is TRBJ1-4 and V is TRBV3-1 (or the pseudogene TRBV3-2), with D unresolved. The sample taken for sequencing was blood. The CDR3 DNA reads TGTGCCAGCAGCCAACAGACTAATGAAAAACTGTTTTTT. This translates into CASSQQTNEKLFF.